One sample yielded the 29 T cell receptor beta chains listed below, sequenced in a study of vaccination and CD4 T cells after COVID-19. The sample's treatment: 10-day PBMC culture with coronavirus spike peptide pools or control peptides (ViraFEST assay). The antigens for these receptors are not known. The study sequenced cultured CD4+ T cell DNA using the Oncomine TCR Beta short-read assay. TCRdb passed the PCR reads through MiXCR, listing each CDR3 protein once. The table includes 10,000 or so distinct CDR3 sequences, approximately 59% detected once. The sequencing input was CD4+ T cells from blood, cultured in vitro. The origin of the receptors is a human donor who had recovered from COVID-19.

This clonotype was counted between two and nine times. This chain uses TRBV20-1 with TRBJ1-4, with D possibly being TRBD1 (6 bases). The germline V gene has CDR1 DFQATT and CDR2 SNEGSKA (reference sequence). This CDR3 is 16 amino acids long. Deletions cut 3 bases from V and 5 bases from J, with 19 bases between. CDR3 bases: TGCAGTGCTAGGGGAACCCCCCGGGACAAGAATGAAAAACTGTTTTTT. Protein sequence: CSARGTPRDKNEKLFF.

The chain combines TRBV6-1 with TRBJ1-1, with TRBD1 identical over 9 bases. CDR1 MNHNS and CDR2 SASEGT come from the germline V gene. The CDR3 runs 13 residues. V was clipped by 7 bases and J by 9 bases; unmatched bases: 9. The chain's CDR3 is CASTPGQGRKAFF. CDR3 in DNA: TGTGCCAGCACTCCGGGACAGGGACGTAAAGCTTTCTTT.

This clonotype came up a few times. The chain couples TRBV30 to TRBJ1-2, with 7 nucleotides matching TRBD1. The CDR3 has 13 residues. V gave up 0 bases and J gave up 6 bases; unmatched junction bases: 4. CDR1 and CDR2 from the germline V gene are GTSNPN and SVGIG (reference sequence). The CDR3: CAWSVKGANGYTF. CDR3 bases: TGTGCCTGGAGTGTGAAGGGGGCGAATGGCTACACCTTC.

CDR3 nucleotide sequence: TGTGCCAGCAGCTTAGGTGGGGCCAACGTCCTGACTTTC. Translated: CASSLGGANVLTF. The chain combines TRBV7-2 with TRBJ2-6; no firm D call. The V end lost 1 base, the J end lost 3 bases, and 1 base lay between the germline ends. This CDR3 contains 13 residues. Germline lookup yields CDR1 SGHTA and CDR2 FQGNSA.

The V call is TRBV30, the J call TRBJ2-1; D ambiguous. V shed 0 bases and J shed 8 bases, with 11 bases lying between them. The CDR3 is 13 residues long. Germline CDR1 is GTSNPN and CDR2 is SVGIG (reference sequence). The CDR3 protein is CAWSVVSGHEQFF. The DNA of the CDR3 is TGTGCCTGGAGTGTGGTCAGTGGGCATGAGCAGTTCTTC.

The chain uses TRBV6-1 and TRBJ1-1; 8 positions agree with TRBD1. This CDR3 is 15 amino acids long. Trimming took 7 bases from V and 0 from J; bases not matched to a gene: 7. The germline gives CDR1 MNHNS, CDR2 SASEGT. The CDR3 reads CASTPDRVLNTEAFF. The CDR3 nucleotides are TGTGCCAGCACCCCGGACAGGGTGCTGAACACTGAAGCTTTCTTT.

This clonotype was seen a few times. This chain joins TRBV19 and TRBJ1-1; 7 bases agree with TRBD1. Trimming at V came to 6 bases and at J to 0 bases, leaving 7 bases not matched to a gene. This CDR3 is built from 15 residues. CDR1 and CDR2 from the germline V gene are LNHDA and SQIVND (reference sequence). The chain's CDR3 is CASSRPGGVNTEAFF. CDR3 coding DNA: TGTGCCAGTAGCCGCCCAGGGGGGGTGAACACTGAAGCTTTCTTT.

The rearrangement uses TRBV7-3 and TRBJ2-1; 10 bases are shared with TRBD2. Germline V gene sequence: CDR1 SGHTA, CDR2 FQGTGA. V lost 0 bases, J lost 2 bases, and 4 bases stayed unmatched. The CDR3 extends over 17 amino acids. As DNA, the CDR3 is TGTGCCAGCAGCTTAACGGGAGGGACTAGCGCCTACAATGAGCAGTTCTTC. Its translation is CASSLTGGTSAYNEQFF.

This chain uses TRBV6-5 with TRBJ2-2, with 10 positions matching TRBD2. CDR1 is MNHEY, CDR2 SVGAGI, per germline. The junction had 2 bases not matched to a gene; V was cut back by 2 bases and J by 8 bases. The CDR3 has 14 residues. The CDR3 DNA reads TGTGCCAGCAGTTACACTAGCGGGGCTGGGGAGCTGTTTTTT. As protein: CASSYTSGAGELFF.

This rearrangement joins TRBV7-6 to TRBJ1-5; D is uncertain. Trimming stripped 5 bases from V and 7 bases from J, with 12 bases between. Germline CDR1 is SGHVS and CDR2 is FNYEAQ. This CDR3 has 13 amino acids. The DNA of the CDR3 is TGTGCCAGCAGCCAGCAGACTGGGCAGCCCCAGCATTTT. Encoded protein: CASSQQTGQPQHF.

This clonotype was seen a few times. V usage is TRBV6-1 and J usage is TRBJ1-2; the D gene is possibly TRBD1 (5 bases). CDR3 length: 12 residues. V dropped 3 bases and J dropped 8 bases, with 10 bases sitting between them. Per the germline V gene, CDR1 is MNHNS and CDR2 is SASEGT. The CDR3 coding sequence is TGTGCCAGCAGTGAGGCAGGGTGGGGCTACACCTTC. Translation gives CASSEAGWGYTF.

V and J are TRBV11-3 and TRBJ1-6; D possibly corresponds to TRBD1 (5 bases). The CDR3 covers 16 residues. Trimming took off 1 base at V and 2 bases at J, with 9 bases between the two ends. Looked up from germline, CDR1 is SGHNT and CDR2 is YENEEA. For the CDR3, the DNA is TGTGCCAGCAGCTTAGGGGGACTTACCTATAATTCACCCCTCCACTTT. This codes for CASSLGGLTYNSPLHF.

V usage is TRBV11-3 and J usage is TRBJ2-7; no clear D. The germline gives CDR1 SGHNT, CDR2 YENEEA. Deletions cut 8 bases from V and 4 bases from J, with 15 bases between. This CDR3 region has 13 residues. CDR3 DNA: TGTGCCAGCCTTGGACCCCAGGCTTACGAGCAGTACTTC. Translating it yields CASLGPQAYEQYF.

This clonotype was observed a single time. This sequence joins TRBV20-1 and TRBJ2-2, with 9 bases aligning to TRBD1. Trimming took 1 base from V and 1 from J; bases not matched to a gene: 4. Germline-derived CDR1 and CDR2 are DFQATT and SNEGSKA (reference sequence). The CDR3 runs to 16 residues. The CDR3 sequence is CSARAHRGQNTGELFF. For the CDR3, the DNA is TGCAGTGCTAGAGCCCACAGGGGGCAGAACACCGGGGAGCTGTTTTTT.

The gene calls are TRBV6-2 or TRBV6-3 and TRBJ1-1, with a possible D match to TRBD1 (5 bases). Trimming removed 3 bases at V and 5 bases at J, with 16 bases between. CDR1 is MNHEY and CDR2 is SVGEGT in the germline V gene. The CDR3 is 15 residues long. The CDR3 reads CASSYRLAGMTEAFF. In DNA form, the CDR3 reads TGTGCCAGCAGTTATCGGTTGGCAGGGATGACTGAAGCTTTCTTT.

V is TRBV7-9 and J is TRBJ2-3; D not resolved. The germline gives CDR1 SEHNR, CDR2 FQNEAQ (reference sequence). V shed 5 bases and J shed 4 bases, with 7 bases lying between them. The CDR3 consists of 12 residues. DNA of the CDR3: TGTGCCAGCAGCGGCGCATCAGATACGCAGTATTTT. It yields the protein CASSGASDTQYF.

The chain joins TRBV30 to TRBJ2-5, with TRBD1 identical over 7 bases. Germline V gene sequence: CDR1 GTSNPN, CDR2 SVGIG (reference sequence). Trimming at V came to 3 bases and at J to 5 bases, leaving 6 bases not matched to a gene. The CDR3 length is 13 residues. The CDR3, as DNA: TGTGCCTGGAGAAAAGGGGGCTCGGAGACCCAGTACTTC. Protein: CAWRKGGSETQYF.

The J gene is TRBJ1-1, the V gene TRBV12-3 or TRBV12-4; D perhaps matches TRBD1 (6 bases). Trimming took 6 bases from V and 11 from J, leaving 16 bases between them. The CDR3 is 12 residues long. The CDR3 nucleotides read TGTGCCAGCAGGCAAGGGGGTCTCAAGGCTTTCTTT. It specifies CASRQGGLKAFF.

The rearrangement uses TRBV7-9 and TRBJ2-7; D might be TRBD2 (6 bases). The CDR3 has 14 amino acids. V was cut by 1 base and J by 5 bases, with 12 bases left in between. CDR1 SEHNR and CDR2 FQNEAQ come from the germline V gene (reference sequence). The CDR3: CASSLDQPGDEQYF. The CDR3 coding sequence is TGTGCCAGCAGCTTAGACCAACCGGGGGACGAGCAGTACTTC.

This chain uses TRBV5-1 with TRBJ1-1, with 9 bases lining up with TRBD1. The V and J ends lost 4 bases and 4 bases, in that order; junction bases with no gene match: 11. Germline CDR1 reads SGHRS; CDR2 reads YFSETQ. The CDR3 has 16 amino acids. CDR3 bases: TGCGCCAGCAGCCCGGGGGACAGGGCAGTCTCCACTGAAGCTTTCTTT. As protein: CASSPGDRAVSTEAFF.

In this sample, this clonotype turned up a few times. This chain uses TRBV20-1 with TRBJ2-3; D is uncertain. The germline V gene encodes CDR1 DFQATT and CDR2 SNEGSKA (reference sequence). The V end lost 4 bases, the J end lost 4 bases, and 9 bases lay between the germline ends. The CDR3 contains 12 residues. The CDR3 sequence: CSATGSADTQYF. In DNA form, the CDR3 reads TGCAGTGCTACTGGAAGCGCAGATACGCAGTATTTT.

This chain joins TRBV18 and TRBJ2-2; D is perhaps TRBD2 (5 bases). This CDR3 is 15 amino acids long. V shed 3 bases and J shed 0 bases, with 8 bases lying between them. Germline CDR1 is KGHSH and CDR2 is LQKENI. The CDR3 region has the DNA TGTGCCAGCTCACCGTACGGGGCGAACACCGGGGAGCTGTTTTTT. Protein product: CASSPYGANTGELFF.

The chain couples TRBV6-2 or TRBV6-3 to TRBJ1-5; 8 bases are shared with TRBD1. CDR1 is MNHEY, CDR2 SVGEGT, per germline. This CDR3 has 14 residues. V trimming: 6 bases; J trimming: 11 bases; junction bases outside the gene matches: 12. This CDR3 is CASRSGTGLPTQHF. CDR3 coding DNA: TGTGCCAGCAGAAGCGGGACAGGACTCCCGACCCAGCATTTT.

By frequency in the sample, this clonotype is large (0.1 to 1%). This chain connects TRBV7-9 to TRBJ1-2, with a weak D call TRBD1 (6 bases). CDR1 is SEHNR, CDR2 FQNEAQ, per germline (reference sequence). Trimming removed 1 base at V and 7 bases at J, with 13 bases between. The CDR3 covers 14 residues. DNA for the CDR3: TGTGCCAGCAGCTTAGACCGGGGGGCCGGTGGCTACACCTTC. Translation: CASSLDRGAGGYTF.

V and J are TRBV7-8 and TRBJ1-5; no reliable D call. V lost 1 base and J lost 4, with 14 bases in between. In germline, CDR1 is SGHVS, CDR2 FQNEAQ. The CDR3 spans 16 residues. CDR3 sequence reads: CASSLGQTTWNQPQHF. The CDR3 region has the DNA TGTGCCAGCAGCTTAGGACAAACGACCTGGAATCAGCCCCAGCATTTT. Combining the CDR3 with reference TRBV7-8 and TRBJ1-5 gives the whole variable domain GAGVSQSPRYKVAKRGQDVALRCDPISGHVSLFWYQQALGQGPEFLTYFQNEAQLDKSGLPSDRFFAERPEGSVSTLKIQRTQQEDSAVYLCASSLGQTTWNQPQHFGDGTRLSIL.

The chain joins TRBV19 to TRBJ1-5; 12 bases line up with TRBD1. CDR1 and CDR2 (germline): LNHDA, SQIVND (reference sequence). V dropped 6 bases and J dropped 2; count of bases not matched to a gene: 8. This CDR3 has 17 residues. This CDR3 reads CASRGGQGARGNQPQHF. Here the CDR3 DNA reads TGTGCCAGTAGGGGGGGACAGGGGGCAAGGGGCAATCAGCCCCAGCATTTT. Filled out from reference TRBV19 and TRBJ1-5, the complete variable domain reads DGGITQSPKYLFRKEGQNVTLSCEQNLNHDAMYWYRQDPGQGLRLIYYSQIVNDFQKGDIAEGYSVSREKKESFPLTVTSAQKNPTAFYLCASRGGQGARGNQPQHFGDGTRLSIL.

This chain's CDR3 is CASRAAGISSGYTF. CDR3 in DNA: TGTGCCAGTAGGGCCGCCGGGATATCATCGGGCTACACCTTC. The chain carries TRBV19 and TRBJ1-2, with D unclear. The germline CDR1 and CDR2 sequences are LNHDA and SQIVND (reference sequence). The CDR3 has 14 residues. Trimming removed 6 bases at V and 8 bases at J, with 19 bases between.

The V and J genes are TRBV7-2 and TRBJ2-5; 10 bases align to TRBD2. V lost 3 bases and J lost 4; bases outside the gene matches: 5. Looked up from germline, CDR1 is SGHTA and CDR2 is FQGNSA. The CDR3 extends over 15 amino acids. The CDR3 loop is CASSFSGRGGETQYF. For the CDR3, the DNA is TGTGCCAGCAGCTTCAGCGGGAGGGGAGGAGAGACCCAGTACTTC.

The J gene is TRBJ2-7, the V gene TRBV7-2; D possibly matches TRBD1 or TRBD2 (5 bases each). V lost 1 base and J lost 3, with 13 bases in between. Germline V lookup: CDR1 SGHTA, CDR2 FQGNSA. The CDR3 consists of 15 residues. This chain's CDR3 is CASSLERGAYYEQYF. Here the CDR3 DNA reads TGTGCCAGCAGCTTAGAAAGAGGGGCGTACTACGAGCAGTACTTC.